The 26 T cell receptor beta chains in this list originate from one sample, sequenced in a study of shared T cell receptors in the human thymus. The data were produced by immunoSEQ multiplex PCR, yet TCRdb's version contains in-frame clones alone and is incomplete. Of some 700,000 clones in the sample, 80% to 90% are singletons; the top ten hold around 0.0099%. This same sample was also part of a study on human thymus T cells.

The sequencing sample was made of thymocytes. The receptors here all came from a girl under two years old with a congenital heart defect.

V is TRBV13 and J is TRBJ2-1; tentative D call: TRBD1 (6 bases). CDR1 is PRHDT, CDR2 FYEKMQ, per germline (reference sequence). This CDR3 is built from 18 residues. V was cut by 5 bases and J by 3 bases, with 23 bases left in between. The CDR3: CASSPPPGSGVRYNEQFF. The CDR3 coding sequence is TGTGCCAGCAGCCCCCCCCCTGGGTCAGGGGTGCGCTACAATGAGCAGTTCTTC.

The gene calls are TRBV5-4 and TRBJ2-1; 9 nucleotides agree with TRBD1. Germline-derived CDR1 and CDR2 are SGHNT and YYREEE (reference sequence). CDR3 length: 18 residues. After removal of 2 bases from V and 3 bases from J, the junction contained 12 bases not matched to a gene. The CDR3 DNA is TGTGCCAGCAGCTTATCACGGGTGGGACAGGGTTTCTACAATGAGCAGTTCTTC. Its translation: CASSLSRVGQGFYNEQFF.

The count of this clone is one. The chain joins TRBV27 to TRBJ1-1; 10 bases are shared with TRBD1. Per germline, CDR1 MNHEY and CDR2 SMNVEV (reference sequence). The CDR3 sequence is 18 residues long. V lost 5 bases, J lost 5 bases, and 17 bases stayed unmatched. CDR3 bases: TGTGCCAGCAGTGGGAGGGGGACAGGGGCTATTTGGGGAACTGAAGCTTTCTTT. Translated: CASSGRGTGAIWGTEAFF.

This sequence joins TRBV4-1 and TRBJ1-1; unclear D gene. This CDR3 has 17 amino acids. Germline CDR1 reads MGHRA; CDR2 reads YSYEKL. Trimming removed 4 bases from V and 1 base from J, with 19 bases in between. The CDR3 bases are TGCGCCAGCAGCCTCCCCCGTGCCCGGGTTAGGAACACTGAAGCTTTCTTT. Its protein is CASSLPRARVRNTEAFF.

The genes are TRBV28 and TRBJ1-3; 9 bases are shared with TRBD1. J was trimmed by 0 bases and V by 0 bases; bases with no gene match: 9. The CDR3 sequence is 19 residues long. Germline values: CDR1 MDHEN, CDR2 SYDVKM. For the CDR3, the DNA is TGTGCCAGCAGTTTATGTGCCGAACAGGGGGCGGTCTCTGGAAACACCATATATTTT. As protein: CASSLCAEQGAVSGNTIYF.

The J gene is TRBJ1-5, the V gene TRBV27, with 8 bases fitting TRBD1. The CDR3 contains 15 residues. After removal of 5 bases from V and 7 bases from J, the junction contained 10 bases not matched to a gene. CDR1 is MNHEY and CDR2 is SMNVEV in the germline V gene (reference sequence). DNA for the CDR3: TGTGCCAGCAGTCCAAAAAGACAGGGGAAACAGCCCCAGCATTTT. Amino acids: CASSPKRQGKQPQHF.

The count of this clone is one. V usage is TRBV11-2 and J usage is TRBJ2-3, with D tentatively TRBD2 (5 bases). The germline V gene has CDR1 SGHAT and CDR2 FQNNGV. The CDR3 runs to 18 residues. V dropped 0 bases and J dropped 0 bases, with 16 bases sitting between them. In DNA, the CDR3 is TGTGCCAGCAGCTTAGAAGCGGTGCGCGAAGGAAGCACAGATACGCAGTATTTT. Protein sequence: CASSLEAVREGSTDTQYF.

CDR3 protein: CATRPGALCREQYF. In DNA, the CDR3 is TGTGCCACCAGACCGGGTGCCCTCTGTCGCGAGCAGTACTTC. The J gene is TRBJ2-7, the V gene TRBV27; D not resolved. The V end was cut by 10 bases, the J end by 6 bases, with 22 bases between. This CDR3 spans 14 amino acids. Germline loops: CDR1 MNHEY, CDR2 SMNVEV (reference sequence).

J is TRBJ1-2 and V is TRBV9, with no clear D. CDR3 length: 15 residues. Germline CDR1 SGDLS, CDR2 YYNGEE. Trimming removed 0 bases from V and 8 bases from J, with 17 bases in between. CDR3 loop: CASSVVPSFEGGYTF. The CDR3 bases are TGTGCCAGCAGCGTAGTACCCAGTTTCGAGGGCGGCTACACCTTC.

The gene calls are TRBV28 and TRBJ2-7, with TRBD2 as a possible D gene (5 bases). The V gene lost 5 bases and the J gene lost 4 bases, with 6 bases spanning the gap. The CDR3 spans 11 residues. Germline CDR1 is MDHEN and CDR2 is SYDVKM. CDR3 residues: CASSSGYEQYF. The CDR3 bases are TGTGCCAGCAGTAGCGGTTACGAGCAGTACTTC.

This chain uses TRBV6-9 with TRBJ2-5; possibly TRBD1 for D (7 bases). The CDR3 runs 15 residues. V was pared by 6 bases and J by 5 bases, with 19 bases between. Germline CDR1 reads MNHGY; CDR2 reads SVAAGI. CDR3 loop: CASSPWTGGGETQYF. The CDR3 bases are TGTGCCAGCAGCCCTTGGACAGGTGGGGGGGAGACCCAGTACTTC.

The CDR3 sequence: CASSQDARGGAYNEQFF. For the CDR3, the DNA is TGCGCCAGCAGCCAAGATGCACGCGGGGGGGCCTACAATGAGCAGTTCTTC. The chain employs TRBV4-1 and TRBJ2-1, with 9 nucleotides matching TRBD2. There are 17 residues in the CDR3. Germline lookup yields CDR1 MGHRA and CDR2 YSYEKL. Germline trimming cut 0 bases from V and 2 bases from J; bases unmatched to any gene: 5.

The chain uses TRBV28 and TRBJ2-4; 13 nucleotides match TRBD2. There are 19 residues in the CDR3. V dropped 4 bases and J dropped 0; count of bases not matched to a gene: 9. Germline V lookup: CDR1 MDHEN, CDR2 SYDVKM. CDR3 in amino acids: CASSWTSGGQFLAKNIQYF. The DNA of the CDR3 is TGTGCCAGCAGTTGGACTAGCGGGGGACAATTCCTAGCCAAAAACATTCAGTACTTC.

V and J are TRBV28 and TRBJ1-1; no definite D call. From germline, CDR1 is MDHEN and CDR2 SYDVKM. This CDR3 has 13 amino acids. V dropped 8 bases and J dropped 2 bases, with 12 bases sitting between them. CDR3 coding DNA: TGTGCCAGCCGCGGGCAGGCAAACACTGAAGCTTTCTTT. Translating it yields CASRGQANTEAFF.

The V gene is TRBV15, the J gene TRBJ2-5; TRBD2 matches at 7 bases. The CDR3 consists of 15 residues. The V gene's germline CDR1 is LNHNV and CDR2 YYDKDF (reference sequence). J lost 1 base, V lost 5 bases, and 7 bases had no gene match. The CDR3, as DNA: TGTGCCACCAGCGCCGGGGGGAATGCCCAAGAGACCCAGTACTTC. Translating gives CATSAGGNAQETQYF.

V usage is TRBV25-1 and J usage is TRBJ1-1; 10 bases are shared with TRBD1. The CDR3 has 17 amino acids. Germline-derived CDR1 and CDR2 are MGHDK and SYGVNS. The V and J ends lost 6 bases and 1 base, in that order; junction bases with no gene match: 11. The CDR3 spells CASRRKWDRGKNTEAFF. In DNA form, the CDR3 reads TGTGCCAGCAGGCGGAAGTGGGACAGGGGTAAGAACACTGAAGCTTTCTTT.

The chain joins TRBV28 to TRBJ1-1, with TRBD1 as a possible D gene (6 bases). The CDR3 is made up of 18 amino acids. From germline, CDR1 is MDHEN and CDR2 SYDVKM. V was pared by 6 bases and J by 0 bases, with 23 bases between. As DNA, the CDR3 is TGTGCCAGCAGGTTAAATGGACAGCCAAGGAAACTGAACACTGAAGCTTTCTTT. It translates to CASRLNGQPRKLNTEAFF.

The V and J genes are TRBV25-1 and TRBJ1-1; possible D gene TRBD1, 5 bases. Trimming left V 7 bases short and J 7 bases short, with 10 bases between. The germline CDR1 and CDR2 sequences are MGHDK and SYGVNS. The CDR3 has 11 residues. CDR3 in DNA: TGTGCCAGCACCCCGGGGGATGAAGCTTTCTTT. This encodes CASTPGDEAFF.

This clone has more than one count but fewer than ten. The genes are TRBV7-2 and TRBJ1-2, with no clear D. Germline V gene sequence: CDR1 SGHTA, CDR2 FQGNSA. This CDR3 contains 17 residues. Trimming shortened V by 1 base and J by 0 bases, and 15 bases separated the two germline ends. In DNA form, the CDR3 reads TGTGCCAGCAGCTTAGTTTCAGGAAACACCGCTAACTATGGCTACACCTTC. Its translation is CASSLVSGNTANYGYTF. Full variable domain (outside the CDR3, taken from reference TRBV7-2 and TRBJ1-2): GAGVSQSPSNKVTEKGKDVELRCDPISGHTALYWYRQSLGQGLEFLIYFQGNSAPDKSGLPSDRFSAERTGGSVSTLTIQRTQQEDSAVYLCASSLVSGNTANYGYTFGSGTRLTVV.

This CDR3 reads CASSQLTVSGANVLTF. The DNA of the CDR3 is TGTGCCAGCAGTCAACTTACAGTGTCTGGGGCCAACGTCCTGACTTTC. The J gene is TRBJ2-6, the V gene TRBV28; D unclear. V lost 5 bases to trimming and J lost 1 base, with 12 bases between them. Germline assignment: CDR1 MDHEN and CDR2 SYDVKM. This CDR3 has 16 amino acids.

The gene calls are TRBV11-2 and TRBJ1-2; D not resolved. The ends were cut back, 1 base at V and 4 bases at J, with 22 bases in the middle. Germline CDR1 is SGHAT and CDR2 is FQNNGV. The CDR3 sequence is 18 residues long. CDR3: CASSLVYPSGFITYGYTF. The CDR3 DNA sequence: TGTGCCAGCAGCTTAGTCTATCCGAGCGGTTTTATCACCTATGGCTACACCTTC.

This chain joins TRBV5-4 and TRBJ1-1; no clear D. With 1 base removed from V and 3 bases from J, the gap between germline ends came to 10 bases. The CDR3 covers 14 residues. Germline values: CDR1 SGHNT, CDR2 YYREEE (reference sequence). The CDR3 region is CASSLSVADTEAFF. Here the CDR3 DNA reads TGTGCCAGCAGCTTGAGTGTTGCGGACACTGAAGCTTTCTTT.

The rearrangement uses TRBV5-4 and TRBJ1-2, with 8 nucleotides matching TRBD1. The V gene end was trimmed by 4 bases and the J gene end by 4 bases; junction bases not matched to a gene: 6. The V gene's germline CDR1 is SGHNT and CDR2 YYREEE (reference sequence). The CDR3 length is 14 residues. CDR3: CASSALQGGYGYTF. CDR3 nucleotide sequence: TGTGCCAGCAGCGCATTACAGGGGGGCTATGGCTACACCTTC.

The chain joins TRBV12-5 to TRBJ1-5; the D gene is possibly TRBD1 (6 bases). The CDR3 is 15 residues long. CDR1 and CDR2 (germline): LGHNT, FRNRAP. V was clipped by 4 bases and J by 0 bases, with 10 bases between them. The chain's CDR3 is CASGSGQLSNQPQHF. The CDR3 nucleotides read TGTGCTAGTGGTTCCGGACAGCTTAGCAATCAGCCCCAGCATTTT.

Here the CDR3 DNA reads TGTGCCAGCAGCCAAGAATTGGCTAGCGGGCGACACAATGAGCAGTTCTTC. It is translated as CASSQELASGRHNEQFF. The chain employs TRBV4-2 and TRBJ2-1; 8 bases fit TRBD2. V shed 0 bases and J 5 bases; nucleotides not matched to a gene: 9. The CDR3 is made up of 17 amino acids. Per germline, CDR1 LGHNA and CDR2 YNFKEQ.

V and J are TRBV11-2 and TRBJ1-4; 7 bases match TRBD1. The germline gives CDR1 SGHAT, CDR2 FQNNGV. The CDR3 loop spans 16 amino acids. The V gene end was trimmed by 1 base and the J gene end by 5 bases; junction bases not matched to a gene: 7. Written as DNA, the CDR3 is TGTGCCAGCAGCTTAGCCCGGACAGGCCCCAATGAAAAACTGTTTTTT. Amino acid sequence: CASSLARTGPNEKLFF.